This TCR beta chain stems from a study of cytomegalovirus exposure and HLA in healthy donors. Study-level points and caveats: Presence/absence analyses assumed roughly uniform sequencing depth across donors.

A remark on this clone: Its antigen is as yet unknown.

The PCR ran on 60 Vbeta and 13 Jbeta primers. This table comes from immunoSEQ multiplex PCR, and its TCRdb copy is limited to in-frame clones, with some not included. The repertoire includes tens of thousands of clones, around three quarters of them detected once, and 20% to 25% sits in the top ten. Though nominally healthy at sampling, donors likely had unrecorded immune exposures. Per germline, CDR1 SEHNR and CDR2 FQNEAQ (reference sequence). The CDR3 spans 15 residues. Trimming removed 5 bases from V and 3 bases from J; junction bases left unmatched: 6. The TCR comes from a woman between 45 and 65 years old in good health and CMV-seropositive. The rearrangement joins TRBV7-9 to TRBJ2-2, with 7 bases fitting TRBD1. Sample: PBMCs. The CDR3 DNA is TGTGCCAGCAGCCAAAAGGGACAGTACACCGGGGAGCTGTTTTTT. Its protein is CASSQKGQYTGELFF.